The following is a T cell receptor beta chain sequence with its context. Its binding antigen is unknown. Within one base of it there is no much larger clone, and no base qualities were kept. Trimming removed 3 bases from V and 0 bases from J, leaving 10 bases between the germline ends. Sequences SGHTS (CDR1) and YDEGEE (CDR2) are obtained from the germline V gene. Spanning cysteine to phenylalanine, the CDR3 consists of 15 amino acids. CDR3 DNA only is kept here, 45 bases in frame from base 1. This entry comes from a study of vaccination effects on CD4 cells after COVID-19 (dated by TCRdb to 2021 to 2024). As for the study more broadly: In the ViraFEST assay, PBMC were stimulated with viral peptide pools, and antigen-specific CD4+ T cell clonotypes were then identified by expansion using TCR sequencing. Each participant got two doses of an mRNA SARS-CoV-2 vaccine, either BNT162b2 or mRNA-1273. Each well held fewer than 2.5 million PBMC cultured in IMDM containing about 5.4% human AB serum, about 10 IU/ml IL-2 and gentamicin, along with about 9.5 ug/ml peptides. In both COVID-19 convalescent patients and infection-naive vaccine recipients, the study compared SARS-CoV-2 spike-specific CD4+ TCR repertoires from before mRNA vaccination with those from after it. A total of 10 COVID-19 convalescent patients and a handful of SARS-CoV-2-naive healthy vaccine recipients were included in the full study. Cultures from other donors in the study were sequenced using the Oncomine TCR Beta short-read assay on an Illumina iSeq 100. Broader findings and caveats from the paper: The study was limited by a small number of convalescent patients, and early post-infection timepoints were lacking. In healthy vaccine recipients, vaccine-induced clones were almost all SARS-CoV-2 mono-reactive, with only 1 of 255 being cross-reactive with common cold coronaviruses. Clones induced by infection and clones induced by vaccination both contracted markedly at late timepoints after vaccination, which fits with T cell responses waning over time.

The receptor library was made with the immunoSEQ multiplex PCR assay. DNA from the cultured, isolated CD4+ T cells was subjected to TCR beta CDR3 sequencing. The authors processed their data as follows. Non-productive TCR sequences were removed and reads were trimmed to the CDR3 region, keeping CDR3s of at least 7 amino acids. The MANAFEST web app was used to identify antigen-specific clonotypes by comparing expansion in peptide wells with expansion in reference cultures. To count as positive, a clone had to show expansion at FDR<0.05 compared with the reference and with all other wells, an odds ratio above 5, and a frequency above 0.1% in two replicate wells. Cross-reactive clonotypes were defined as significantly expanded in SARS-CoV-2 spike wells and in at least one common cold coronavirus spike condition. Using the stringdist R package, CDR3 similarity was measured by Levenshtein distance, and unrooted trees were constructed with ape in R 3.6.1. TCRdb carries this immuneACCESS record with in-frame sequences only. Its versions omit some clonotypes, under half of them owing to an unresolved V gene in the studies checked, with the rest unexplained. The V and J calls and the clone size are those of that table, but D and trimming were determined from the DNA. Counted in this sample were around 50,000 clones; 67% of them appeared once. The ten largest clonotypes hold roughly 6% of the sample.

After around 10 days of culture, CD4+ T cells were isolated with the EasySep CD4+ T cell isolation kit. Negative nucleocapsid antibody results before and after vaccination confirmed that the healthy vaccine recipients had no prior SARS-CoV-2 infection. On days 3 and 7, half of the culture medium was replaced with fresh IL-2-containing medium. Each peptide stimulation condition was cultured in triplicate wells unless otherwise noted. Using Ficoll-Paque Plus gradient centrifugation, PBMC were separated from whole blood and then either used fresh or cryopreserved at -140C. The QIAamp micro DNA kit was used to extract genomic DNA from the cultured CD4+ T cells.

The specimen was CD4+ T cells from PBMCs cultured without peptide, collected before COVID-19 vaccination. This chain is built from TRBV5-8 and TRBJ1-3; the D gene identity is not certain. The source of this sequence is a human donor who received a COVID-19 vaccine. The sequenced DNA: TGTGCCAGCAGCTGGACCAGCCTCTCTGGAAACACCATATATTTT. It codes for CASSWTSLSGNTIYF.